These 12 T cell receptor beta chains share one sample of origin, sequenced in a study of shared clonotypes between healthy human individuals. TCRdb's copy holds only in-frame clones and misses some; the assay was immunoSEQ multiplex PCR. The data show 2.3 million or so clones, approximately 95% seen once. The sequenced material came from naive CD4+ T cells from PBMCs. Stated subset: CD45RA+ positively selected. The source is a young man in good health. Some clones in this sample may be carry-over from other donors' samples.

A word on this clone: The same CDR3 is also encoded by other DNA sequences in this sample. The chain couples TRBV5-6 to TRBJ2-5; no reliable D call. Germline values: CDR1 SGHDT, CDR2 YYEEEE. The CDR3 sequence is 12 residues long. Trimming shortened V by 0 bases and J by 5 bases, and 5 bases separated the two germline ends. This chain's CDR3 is CASSLDRETQYF. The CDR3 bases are TGTGCCAGCAGCTTGGACCGCGAGACCCAGTACTTC.

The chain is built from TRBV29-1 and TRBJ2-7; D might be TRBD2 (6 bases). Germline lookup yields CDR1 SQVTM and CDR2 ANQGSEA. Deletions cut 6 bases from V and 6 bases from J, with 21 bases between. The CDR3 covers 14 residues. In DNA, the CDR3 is TGCAGCGTCGGACATGGCGGGAACCGTGGCGAGCAGTACTTC. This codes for CSVGHGGNRGEQYF.

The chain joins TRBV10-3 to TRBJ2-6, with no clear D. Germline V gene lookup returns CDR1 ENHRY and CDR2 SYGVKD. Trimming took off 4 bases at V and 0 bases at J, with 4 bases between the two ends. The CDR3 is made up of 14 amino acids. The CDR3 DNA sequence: TGTGCCATCAGTGGTAGCTCTGGGGCCAACGTCCTGACTTTC. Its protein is CAISGSSGANVLTF.

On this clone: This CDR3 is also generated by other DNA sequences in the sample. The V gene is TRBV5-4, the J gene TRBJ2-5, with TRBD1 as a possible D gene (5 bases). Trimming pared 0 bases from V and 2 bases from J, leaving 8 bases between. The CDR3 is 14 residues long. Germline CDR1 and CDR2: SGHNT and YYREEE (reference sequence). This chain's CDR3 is CASSLGQIQETQYF. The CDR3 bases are TGTGCCAGCAGCTTGGGACAGATTCAAGAGACCCAGTACTTC. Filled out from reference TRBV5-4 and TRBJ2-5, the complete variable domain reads ETGVTQSPTHLIKTRGQQVTLRCSSQSGHNTVSWYQQALGQGPQFIFQYYREEENGRGNFPPRFSGLQFPNYSSELNVNALELDDSALYLCASSLGQIQETQYFGPGTRLLVL.

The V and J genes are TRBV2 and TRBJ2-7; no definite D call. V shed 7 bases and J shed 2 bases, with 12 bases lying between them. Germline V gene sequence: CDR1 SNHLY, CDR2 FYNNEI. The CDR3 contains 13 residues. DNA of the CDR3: TGTGCCAGCACGGTTAGGGAAACCTACGAGCAGTACTTC. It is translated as CASTVRETYEQYF.

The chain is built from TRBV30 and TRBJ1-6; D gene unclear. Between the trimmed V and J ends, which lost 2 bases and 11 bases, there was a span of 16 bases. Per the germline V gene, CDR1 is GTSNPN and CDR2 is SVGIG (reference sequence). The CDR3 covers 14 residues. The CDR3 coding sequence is TGTGCCTGGAGTAGGTTCGGCGAAGGCGCACCCCTCCACTTT. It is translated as CAWSRFGEGAPLHF.

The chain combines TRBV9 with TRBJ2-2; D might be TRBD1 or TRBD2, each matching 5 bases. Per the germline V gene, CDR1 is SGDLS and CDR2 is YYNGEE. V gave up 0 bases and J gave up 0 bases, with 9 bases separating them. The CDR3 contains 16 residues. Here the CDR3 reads CASSVEVGANTGELFF. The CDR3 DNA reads TGTGCCAGCAGCGTAGAGGTGGGGGCGAACACCGGGGAGCTGTTTTTT.

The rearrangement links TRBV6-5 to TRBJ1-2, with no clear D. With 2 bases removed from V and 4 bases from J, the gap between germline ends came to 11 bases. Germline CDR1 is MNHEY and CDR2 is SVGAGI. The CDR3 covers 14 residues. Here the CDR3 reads CASSYGPGFYGYTF. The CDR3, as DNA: TGTGCCAGCAGTTACGGTCCGGGTTTCTATGGCTACACCTTC.

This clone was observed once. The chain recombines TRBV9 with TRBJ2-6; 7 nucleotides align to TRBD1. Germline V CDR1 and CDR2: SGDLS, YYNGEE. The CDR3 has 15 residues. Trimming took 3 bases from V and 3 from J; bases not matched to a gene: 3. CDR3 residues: CASSAQGVGANVLTF. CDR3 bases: TGTGCCAGCAGCGCTCAGGGGGTTGGGGCCAACGTCCTGACTTTC.

The CDR3 spells CASSEGGKWGRNIQYF. For the CDR3, the DNA is TGTGCCAGCAGTGAAGGAGGGAAGTGGGGCAGGAACATTCAGTACTTC. The chain carries TRBV6-1 and TRBJ2-4; the D call may be TRBD1 or TRBD2 (5 bases each). Per the germline V gene, CDR1 is MNHNS and CDR2 is SASEGT. The CDR3 runs 16 residues. The V gene lost 1 base and the J gene lost 7 bases, with 17 bases spanning the gap.

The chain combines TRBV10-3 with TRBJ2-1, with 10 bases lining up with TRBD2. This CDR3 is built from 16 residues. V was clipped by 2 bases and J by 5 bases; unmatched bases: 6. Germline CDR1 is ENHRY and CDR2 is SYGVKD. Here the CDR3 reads CAISEASSGSNNEQFF. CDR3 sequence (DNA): TGTGCCATCAGTGAGGCATCTAGCGGGAGTAACAATGAGCAGTTCTTC.

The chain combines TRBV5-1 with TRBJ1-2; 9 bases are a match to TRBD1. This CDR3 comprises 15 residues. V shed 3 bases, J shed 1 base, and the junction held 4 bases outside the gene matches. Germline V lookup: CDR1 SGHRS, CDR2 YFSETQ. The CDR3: CASSWDRENNYGYTF. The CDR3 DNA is TGCGCCAGCAGCTGGGACAGGGAAAATAACTATGGCTACACCTTC.